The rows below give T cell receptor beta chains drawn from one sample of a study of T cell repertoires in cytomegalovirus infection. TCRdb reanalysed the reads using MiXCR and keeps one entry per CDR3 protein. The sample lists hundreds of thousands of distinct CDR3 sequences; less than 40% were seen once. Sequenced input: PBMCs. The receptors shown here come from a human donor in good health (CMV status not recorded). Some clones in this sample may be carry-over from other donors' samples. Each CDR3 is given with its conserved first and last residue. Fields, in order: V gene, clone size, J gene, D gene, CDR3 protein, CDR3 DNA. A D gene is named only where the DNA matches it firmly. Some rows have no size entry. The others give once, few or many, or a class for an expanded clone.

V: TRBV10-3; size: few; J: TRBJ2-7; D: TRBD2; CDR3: CAISPSATSGGELYEQYF; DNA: TGTGCCATCAGCCCCTCGGCTACTAGCGGGGGAGAACTCTACGAGCAGTACTTC
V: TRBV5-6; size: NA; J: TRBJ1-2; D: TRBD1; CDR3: CASSQGARIYGYTF; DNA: TGTGCCAGCAGCCAGGGGGCGAGAATCTATGGCTACACCTTC
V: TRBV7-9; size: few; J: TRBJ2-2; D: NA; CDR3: CASSLALKAENTGELFF; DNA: TGTGCCAGCAGCTTAGCGCTGAAGGCCGAGAACACCGGGGAGCTGTTTTTT
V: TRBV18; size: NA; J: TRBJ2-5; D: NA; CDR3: CASSEEVETQYF; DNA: TGTGCCAGCTCGGAGGAGGTTGAGACCCAGTACTTC
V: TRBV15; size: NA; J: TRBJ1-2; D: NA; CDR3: CATSRDLGSSNYGYTF; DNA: TGTGCCACCAGCAGAGATCTTGGCAGTTCTAACTATGGCTACACCTTC
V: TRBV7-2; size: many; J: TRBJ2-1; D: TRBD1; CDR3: CASSLGQRSNEQFF; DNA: TGTGCCAGCAGCTTGGGACAGCGATCCAATGAGCAGTTCTTC
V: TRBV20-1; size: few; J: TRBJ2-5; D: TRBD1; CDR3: CSARDRRQGETQYF; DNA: TGCAGTGCTAGAGATCGAAGACAGGGGGAGACCCAGTACTTC
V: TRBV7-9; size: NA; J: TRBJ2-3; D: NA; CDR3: CAAGGKSTDTQYF; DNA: TGTGCGGCCGGCGGGAAAAGCACAGATACGCAGTATTTT
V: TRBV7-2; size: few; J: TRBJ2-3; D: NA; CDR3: CASSLVAGLTWGSDTQYF; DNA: TGTGCCAGCAGCTTAGTGGCGGGATTAACGTGGGGGTCGGATACGCAGTATTTT
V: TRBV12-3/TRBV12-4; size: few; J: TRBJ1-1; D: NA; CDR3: CASSPGPPGTEAFF; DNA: TGTGCCAGCAGTCCCGGGCCGCCGGGCACTGAAGCTTTCTTT
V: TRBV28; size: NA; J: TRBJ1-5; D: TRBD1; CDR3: CASSSTRTGNNQPQHF; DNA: TGTGCCAGCAGTTCGACCCGGACAGGGAACAATCAGCCCCAGCATTTT
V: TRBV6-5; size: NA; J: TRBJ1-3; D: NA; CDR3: CASSYSLDRTSGNTIYF; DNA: TGTGCCAGCAGTTACTCTCTGGACAGAACTTCTGGAAACACCATATATTTT
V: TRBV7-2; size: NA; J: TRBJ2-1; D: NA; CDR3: CASSHSRATRAYNEQFF; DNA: TGTGCCAGCAGCCATTCCCGGGCCACAAGGGCCTACAATGAGCAGTTCTTC
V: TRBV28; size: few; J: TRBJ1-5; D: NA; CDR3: CASGRERYSNQPQHF; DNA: TGTGCCAGCGGTCGGGAACGTTATAGCAATCAGCCCCAGCATTTT
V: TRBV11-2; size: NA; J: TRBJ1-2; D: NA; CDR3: CASSLTGNYYGYTF; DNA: TGTGCCAGCAGCTTAACAGGGAACTACTATGGCTACACCTTC
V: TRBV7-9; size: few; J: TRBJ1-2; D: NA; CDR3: CASSLLGAAANYGYTF; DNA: TGTGCCAGCAGCTTATTGGGCGCGGCCGCAAACTATGGCTACACCTTC
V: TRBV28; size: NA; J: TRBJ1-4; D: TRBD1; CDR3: CASSYGTGVREKLFF; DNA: TGTGCCAGCAGTTATGGGACAGGGGTTCGTGAAAAACTGTTTTTT
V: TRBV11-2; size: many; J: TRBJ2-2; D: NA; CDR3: CASSPPLGAGSGSASRELFF; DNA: TGTGCCAGCAGCCCCCCCCTTGGGGCAGGGTCTGGGTCCGCCAGCAGGGAGCTGTTTTTT
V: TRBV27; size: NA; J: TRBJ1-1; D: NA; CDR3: CASSLSSDTEAFF; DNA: TGTGCCAGCAGTTTATCGTCGGACACTGAAGCTTTCTTT
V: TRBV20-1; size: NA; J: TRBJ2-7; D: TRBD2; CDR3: CSANEPKAGSYEQYF; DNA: TGCAGTGCTAATGAACCGAAAGCGGGATCCTACGAGCAGTACTTC
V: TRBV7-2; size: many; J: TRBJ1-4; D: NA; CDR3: CASSLGTGFNEKLFF; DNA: TGTGCCAGCAGCTTAGGAACAGGGTTTAATGAAAAACTGTTTTTT
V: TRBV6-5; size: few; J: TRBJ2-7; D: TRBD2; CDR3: CASRTWGGSYEQYF; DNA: TGTGCCAGCAGGACATGGGGAGGGTCCTACGAGCAGTACTTC
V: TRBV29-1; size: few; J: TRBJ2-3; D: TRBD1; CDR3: CSAQDRETDTQYF; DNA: TGCAGCGCCCAGGACAGGGAAACAGATACGCAGTATTTT
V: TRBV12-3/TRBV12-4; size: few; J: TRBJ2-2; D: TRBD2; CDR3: CASSFGGLVTGELFF; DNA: TGTGCCAGCAGTTTTGGGGGACTAGTGACCGGGGAGCTGTTTTTT
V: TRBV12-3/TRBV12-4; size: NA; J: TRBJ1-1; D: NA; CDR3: CASSFSTEMNTEASF; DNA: TGTGCCAGCAGTTTTTCGACAGAGATGAACACTGAAGCTTCCTTT
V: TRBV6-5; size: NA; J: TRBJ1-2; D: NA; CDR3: CASSFTPDNYGYTF; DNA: TGTGCCAGCAGTTTTACTCCGGACAACTATGGCTACACCTTC
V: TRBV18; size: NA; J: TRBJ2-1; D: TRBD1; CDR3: CASSEYGTGGYNEQFF; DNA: TGTGCCAGCTCCGAATACGGGACAGGGGGCTACAATGAGCAGTTCTTC
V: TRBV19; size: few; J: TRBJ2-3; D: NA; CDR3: CASSRNPGLPDTQYF; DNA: TGTGCCAGTAGTCGCAACCCGGGATTACCAGATACGCAGTATTTT
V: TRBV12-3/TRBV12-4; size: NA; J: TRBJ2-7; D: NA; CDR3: CASSPLLEGEQYF; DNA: TGTGCCAGCAGTCCCCTGTTAGAAGGCGAGCAGTACTTC
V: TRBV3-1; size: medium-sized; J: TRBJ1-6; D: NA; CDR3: CASSRRQANSPLHF; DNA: TGTGCCAGCAGCCGGAGGCAGGCTAATTCACCCCTCCACTTT
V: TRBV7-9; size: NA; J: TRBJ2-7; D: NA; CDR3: CASSLVGLALTDEQYF; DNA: TGTGCCAGCAGCTTGGTAGGTTTGGCCCTTACGGACGAGCAGTACTTC